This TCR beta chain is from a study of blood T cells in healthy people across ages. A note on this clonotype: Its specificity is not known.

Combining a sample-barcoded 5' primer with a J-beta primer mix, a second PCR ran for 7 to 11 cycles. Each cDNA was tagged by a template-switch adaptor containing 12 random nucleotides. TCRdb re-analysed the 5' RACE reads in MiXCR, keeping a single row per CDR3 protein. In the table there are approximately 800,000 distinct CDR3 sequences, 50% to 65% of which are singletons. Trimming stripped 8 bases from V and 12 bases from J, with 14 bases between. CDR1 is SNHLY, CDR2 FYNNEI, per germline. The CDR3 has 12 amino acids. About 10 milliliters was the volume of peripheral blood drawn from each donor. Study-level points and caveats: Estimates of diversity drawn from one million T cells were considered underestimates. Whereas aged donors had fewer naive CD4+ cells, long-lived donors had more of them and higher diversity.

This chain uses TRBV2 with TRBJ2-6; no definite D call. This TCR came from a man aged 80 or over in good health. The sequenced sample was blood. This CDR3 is CASPSILSVLTF. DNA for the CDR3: TGTGCCAGCCCTTCGATCCTTAGCGTCCTGACTTTC.